The rows below give T cell receptor beta chains drawn from one sample of a study of T-cell memory formation after mild COVID-19. Using its own MiXCR run on the 5' RACE reads, TCRdb lists one record per CDR3 protein. The data show 150,000 or so distinct CDR3 sequences, 30% to 35% seen once. Sequencing was done on a sample of PBMCs or a T cell subset sorted from them (not recorded which). These receptors were taken from an adult woman who had mild COVID-19 (a few samples of this study predate the infection). Cell type and time point are not known. Each CDR3 is given with its conserved first and last residue. The D gene is left open where the match is weak. Clone size, where shown, is once, few, many, or a class for clones that have expanded.

>-|-|TRBV10-3|TRBJ1-1
TGTGCCATCAAAACAGGGCTTACAACTGAAGCTTTCTTT
CAIKTGLTTEAFF
>-|-|TRBV7-9|TRBJ2-1
TGTGCCAGCAGCTTAGTCGCAGCGCCGGACGAGCAGTTCTTC
CASSLVAAPDEQFF
>few|-|TRBV2|TRBJ2-1
TGTGCCAGCAGGGATGGGCAGGGTCGTGAGCAGTTCTTC
CASRDGQGREQFF
>-|-|TRBV6-4|TRBJ2-7
TGTGCCATTCCGCGACAGTCGCCCTACGAGCAGTACTTC
CAIPRQSPYEQYF
>-|TRBD2|TRBV16|TRBJ2-1
TGTGCCAGCAGCCAAAAAAGAGGACCCACTAGCGGGGGGGCCTCGGAGCAGTTCTTC
CASSQKRGPTSGGASEQFF
>-|TRBD2|TRBV24-1|TRBJ2-3
TGTGCCACCAGTGATCCCGGGACCAGCGGGGCAGATACGCAGTATTTT
CATSDPGTSGADTQYF
>few|-|TRBV29-1|TRBJ2-3
TGCAGCGTTGGTCCTAGCACAGATACGCAGTATTTT
CSVGPSTDTQYF
>-|-|TRBV7-3|TRBJ2-1
TGTGCCAGCAGCTCCCGAGCGAGCAATGAGCAGTTCTTC
CASSSRASNEQFF
>few|TRBD2|TRBV7-3|TRBJ2-5
TGTGCCAGCAGCCCGGGACTAGCGGTGGTATTTGAGACCCAGTACTTC
CASSPGLAVVFETQYF
>-|-|TRBV7-9|TRBJ2-5
TGTGCCAGCAGCTCAGACACGTACCAAGAGACCCAGTACTTC
CASSSDTYQETQYF
>few|TRBD2|TRBV20-1|TRBJ2-7
TGCAGTGTCGGGACTAGCGGGGGGCCTTACGAGCAGTACTTC
CSVGTSGGPYEQYF
>-|-|TRBV5-4|TRBJ2-2
TGTGCCAGCAGCCGCAACAGGGGAGGGTCCGGGGAGCTGTTTTTT
CASSRNRGGSGELFF
>-|-|TRBV5-1|TRBJ1-2
TGCGCCAGCAGCTTGTTCCGCGTAGGAGGCTACACCTTC
CASSLFRVGGYTF
>few|-|TRBV25-1|TRBJ2-1
TGTGCCAGCAGCCCCACCGGGCGGCCGCAGTTCTTC
CASSPTGRPQFF
>-|-|TRBV15|TRBJ1-3
TGTGCCACCAGCGACGCAGGGTTATGGTCTGGAAACACCATATATTTT
CATSDAGLWSGNTIYF
>-|-|TRBV20-1|TRBJ2-7
TGCAGTGCTAGAGGAGTCGGGGGCTTTAAGGACGAGCAGTACTTC
CSARGVGGFKDEQYF
>few|-|TRBV20-1|TRBJ2-1
TGCAGTGCAAGCGAGGCCTGGGAGGACGGTGAGCAGTTCTTC
CSASEAWEDGEQFF
>-|TRBD2|TRBV4-3|TRBJ2-3
TGCGCCAGCAGCCAAGGTCGGACTAGCACCGATACGCAGTATTTT
CASSQGRTSTDTQYF
>-|-|TRBV5-1|TRBJ2-1
TGCGCCAGCAGCTCCGGGGGAAACCTCTACAATGAGCAGTTCTTC
CASSSGGNLYNEQFF
>few|-|TRBV5-1|TRBJ2-3
TGCGCCAGCAGCTTGTCCGGGGCATTGGATACGCAGTATTTT
CASSLSGALDTQYF
>-|TRBD1|TRBV15|TRBJ1-5
TGTGCCACCAGCAGGACAGGGGGCGACAATCAGCCCCAGCATTTT
CATSRTGGDNQPQHF
>-|-|TRBV7-8|TRBJ1-5
TGTGCCATCCAACAAGGGAGTCAGCCCCAGCATTTT
CAIQQGSQPQHF
>few|TRBD1|TRBV20-1|TRBJ2-1
TGCAGTGCACGACCGGGACAGGGCTACAATGAGCAGTTCTTC
CSARPGQGYNEQFF
>-|TRBD1|TRBV29-1|TRBJ2-3
TGCAGCGTTGACGGGACAGGGACAGATACGCAGTATTTT
CSVDGTGTDTQYF
>-|TRBD1|TRBV7-3|TRBJ2-5
TGTGCCAGCAGCACCGGGACAGGGGGTGGTGAGACCCAGTACTTC
CASSTGTGGGETQYF
>-|-|TRBV6-5|TRBJ1-1
TGTGCCAGCCATCGTAACAGGGTGGCCACTGAAGCTTTCTTT
CASHRNRVATEAFF
>-|-|TRBV12-3/TRBV12-4|TRBJ2-3
TGTGCCAGCACCGGGGGAACTATCAGCGGAGATACGCAGTATTTT
CASTGGTISGDTQYF
>few|-|TRBV20-1|TRBJ1-5
TGCAGTGCTAGACGAGGGAGCGAGCCCCAGCATTTT
CSARRGSEPQHF
>once|TRBD1|TRBV20-1|TRBJ1-2
TGCAGTGCTCCCCGGACAGGGGACTATGGCTACACCTTC
CSAPRTGDYGYTF
>-|-|TRBV15|TRBJ2-3
TGTGCCACCAGCAGAGGCAGGGGCAGGGAATCAGATACGCAGTATTTT
CATSRGRGRESDTQYF
>few|-|TRBV24-1|TRBJ2-1
TGTGCCACCAGTGATGACAGACGTTCCTCCTACAATGAGCAGTTCTTC
CATSDDRRSSYNEQFF
>few|TRBD2|TRBV20-1|TRBJ2-3
TGCAGTGCTGACGGACTAGCGGAGACAGATACGCAGTATTTT
CSADGLAETDTQYF
>-|-|TRBV29-1|TRBJ1-4
TGCAGCGGTAGGGGCAGGGGTGAAAAACTGTTTTTT
CSGRGRGEKLFF
>-|TRBD2|TRBV27|TRBJ2-1
TGTGCCAGCAGCAATATGGGACTAGCTTCCAATGAGCAGTTCTTC
CASSNMGLASNEQFF
>-|-|TRBV5-5|TRBJ1-1
TGTGCCAGCAGCCGGAAGGGGACCTTCTTCATGAACACTGAAGCTTTCTTT
CASSRKGTFFMNTEAFF
>once|-|TRBV12-3/TRBV12-4|TRBJ1-2
TGTGCCACCGGGTCAGGGATTTTTGGCTACACCTTC
CATGSGIFGYTF
>-|TRBD1|TRBV25-1|TRBJ1-4
TGTGCCAGCAGTGATGACGGGACAGCTAATGAAAAACTGTTTTTT
CASSDDGTANEKLFF
>-|-|TRBV24-1|TRBJ2-5
TGTGCCACCAGTGATTTGGGGGAGACCCAGTACTTC
CATSDLGETQYF
>once|-|TRBV20-1|TRBJ1-3
TGCAGTGCTAGGGGCTCGGTGTCTGGAAACACCATATATTTT
CSARGSVSGNTIYF
>-|-|TRBV6-6|TRBJ1-1
TGTGCCAGCAGTTACTCTCCAGGGCTAGGGTCTGAAGCTTTCTTT
CASSYSPGLGSEAFF
>many|-|TRBV7-9|TRBJ2-5
TGTGCCAGCAGCTTATCGGGGACGATAGAGACCCAGTACTTC
CASSLSGTIETQYF
>-|TRBD1|TRBV29-1|TRBJ2-7
TGCAGCGTTTATAGACAGGGAAGCTCCTACGAGCAGTACTTC
CSVYRQGSSYEQYF
>many|TRBD2|TRBV6-5|TRBJ2-1
TGTGCCAGCAGTTACTCGATGATCGGGACTAGCGGGAGATATGAGCAGTTCTTC
CASSYSMIGTSGRYEQFF
>-|-|TRBV5-1|TRBJ1-5
TGCGCCAGCAGCTTGGGACAGGATAGCAATCAGCCCCAGCATTTT
CASSLGQDSNQPQHF
>-|-|TRBV27|TRBJ2-7
TGTGCCAGCAGTTTATCGTTGGCTTACGAGCAGTACTTC
CASSLSLAYEQYF
>-|TRBD1|TRBV5-1|TRBJ2-1
TGCGCCAGCAGCTTGGGAGGGGGCGACTTTTTCTACAATGAGCAGTTCTTC
CASSLGGGDFFYNEQFF
>few|TRBD1|TRBV29-1|TRBJ2-2
TGCAGCGCCCTAGGACAGGAGGCTAGGGAGCTGTTTTTT
CSALGQEARELFF
>-|TRBD1|TRBV20-1|TRBJ2-5
TGCAGTGCTAGTTACTCACAGGGGGAGACCCAGTACTTC
CSASYSQGETQYF
>few|-|TRBV2|TRBJ1-2
TGTGCCAGCAAAGGGAACTCGGGGGCTTGGGTTGACGGCTACACCTTC
CASKGNSGAWVDGYTF